The text below deals with one T cell receptor beta chain. The target antigen is unknown. Germline V lookup: CDR1 SGHRS, CDR2 YFSETQ. The junction had 4 bases not matched to a gene; V was cut back by 2 bases and J by 1 base. The CDR3 has 15 residues. The PCR was carried out with 60 Vbeta primers and 13 Jbeta primers. Clones were read by immunoSEQ multiplex PCR, and TCRdb kept only the in-frame ones, dropping some. The table includes 90,000 to 150,000 clones, about 8.6% detected once. The source of the sample is a study of cytomegalovirus exposure and HLA in healthy donors. General study findings and limits: When the data were analyzed later, several of the most significant clusters appeared to be linked to common viral pathogens.

The sample was PBMCs. The V and J genes are TRBV5-1 and TRBJ1-1; TRBD1 matches 8 bases. This sequence originates from a woman aged 40 to 49 in good health and CMV-seropositive. Here the CDR3 reads CASSLMTGANTEAFF. Here the CDR3 DNA reads TGCGCCAGCAGCTTAATGACAGGGGCGAACACTGAAGCTTTCTTT.